A selection of T cell receptor beta chains follows, all from one sample in a study of blood T cell repertoires in COVID-19. Clones were sequenced by immunoSEQ multiplex PCR, and TCRdb holds only the in-frame ones, with some missing. The table lists about 250,000 clones, around 85% of them singletons. The sequenced material came from peripheral blood. These receptors came from a woman in her sixties or seventies with active or convalescent COVID-19. CDR3s include the opening cysteine and the closing phenylalanine or tryptophan. D genes are given only for firm matches. The size entry is marked missing in some rows and otherwise reads once, few, many or a size class.

clone_size	v_call	d_call	j_call	cdr3_aa	cdr3_nt
-	TRBV6-1	-	TRBJ2-1	CASSEGLGTYNEQFF	TGTGCCAGCAGTGAAGGTCTAGGTACCTACAATGAGCAGTTCTTC
few	TRBV7-2	-	TRBJ1-3	CASSDRYGSGNTIYF	TGTGCCAGCAGCGATCGATACGGGTCTGGAAACACCATATATTTT
-	TRBV5-1	TRBD1	TRBJ2-5	CASSFRRATGEETQYF	TGCGCCAGCAGCTTCCGCCGGGCCACAGGGGAAGAGACCCAGTACTTC
-	TRBV5-1	-	TRBJ1-1	CASSLGRVYDTEAFF	TGCGCCAGCAGCTTGGGCCGGGTTTACGACACTGAAGCTTTCTTT
-	TRBV4-1	-	TRBJ2-2	CASSQEGGARGGELFF	TGCGCCAGCAGCCAAGAGGGAGGGGCCAGGGGCGGGGAGCTGTTTTTT
-	TRBV4-2	-	TRBJ2-3	CASSQVGSGQDTQYF	TGTGCCAGCAGCCAAGTGGGTAGCGGTCAAGATACGCAGTATTTT
once	TRBV6-4	-	TRBJ1-1	CASSQNRNTEAFF	TGTGCCAGCAGTCAAAACAGGAACACTGAAGCTTTCTTT
-	TRBV9	TRBD1	TRBJ1-4	CASSPTGENEKLFF	TGTGCCAGCAGCCCGACAGGGGAGAATGAAAAACTGTTTTTT
few	TRBV19	-	TRBJ1-6	CASSITRGTNSPLHF	TGTGCCAGTAGTATCACCAGGGGAACAAATTCACCCCTCCACTTT
-	TRBV28	TRBD1	TRBJ2-1	CASSLRTGGNNEQFF	TGTGCCAGCAGTTTAAGGACAGGCGGAAACAATGAGCAGTTCTTC
-	TRBV7-2	-	TRBJ1-1	CASSSRPNTEAFF	TGTGCCAGCAGTTCCAGGCCGAACACTGAAGCTTTCTTT